The 27 T cell receptor beta chains below were found in one sample sequenced in a study of glioma-infiltrating T cells. Using RNA template, CDR3s of TCR alpha and beta were amplified with iRepertoire arm-PCR. TCRdb processed the multiplex PCR reads anew with MiXCR; each CDR3 protein has one entry. The repertoire holds around 190,000 distinct CDR3 sequences, approximately 30% seen once, with around 20% in the top ten. Input material: glioma tissue, nonneoplastic brain tissue, or PBMCs (not recorded which). The source of these receptors is a human donor with low-grade glioma or glioblastoma, undergoing nonglioma brain surgery, or in good health (not recorded which).

This clonotype showed up just once. Germline is not matched at one junction end, which may reflect a read error. CDR3 region: CAGRDIHNEQFF. Written as DNA, the CDR3 is TGTGCCGGCAGAGACATCCACAATGAACAGTTCTTC. V and J are TRBV27 and TRBJ2-1, with D unresolved. CDR1 MNHEY and CDR2 SMNVEV come from the germline V gene (reference sequence). The CDR3 has 12 residues.

This clonotype was found many times. V is TRBV6-1 and J is TRBJ1-2, with D possibly matching TRBD1 (6 bases). The CDR3 sequence is 14 residues long. Germline V gene data show CDR1 as MNHNS and CDR2 as SASEGT. V was shortened by 5 bases and J by 8 bases, with 18 bases between the two germline ends. CDR3 nucleotide sequence: TGTGCCAGCAGTTTACAGGGAGGAAAAGAGGGCTACACCTTC. Its protein product is CASSLQGGKEGYTF.

This clonotype was seen at least ten times. The V call is TRBV7-2, the J call TRBJ2-7; no firm D call. Germline values: CDR1 SGHTA, CDR2 FQGNSA. The CDR3 has 13 amino acids. Trimming removed 3 bases from V and 6 bases from J, with 12 bases in between. CDR3 in amino acids: CASSFGRDLEQYF. The CDR3 nucleotides read TGTGCCAGCAGCTTCGGTAGGGATCTCGAGCAGTACTTC.

In regard to this clonotype: The junction and the germline gene differ at one end; a read error may be behind it. The chain links TRBV19 to TRBJ1-5; 7 positions agree with TRBD1. Germline V gene sequence: CDR1 LNHDA, CDR2 SQIVND (reference sequence). The CDR3 extends over 15 amino acids. CDR3 protein: CASSTGQVSNQAQHF. The CDR3 nucleotides read TGTGCCAGTAGTACAGGACAGGTTAGCAATCAGGCCCAGCATTTT.

This clonotype was seen many times. V is TRBV27 and J is TRBJ1-2, with TRBD1 matching 7 bases. The trim removed 5 bases at V and 6 bases at J, leaving 15 bases unmatched. The CDR3 loop spans 16 amino acids. CDR1 and CDR2 (germline): MNHEY, SMNVEV (reference sequence). This chain's CDR3 is CASSKVAGTELHGYTF. CDR3 nucleotides: TGTGCCAGCAGTAAAGTGGCCGGGACAGAGTTACATGGCTACACCTTC.

Many counts were recorded for this clonotype. The gene calls are TRBV4-2 and TRBJ2-7; D is tentatively TRBD1 or TRBD2 (6 bases each). V was clipped by 3 bases and J by 3 bases, with 15 bases between them. The length of the CDR3 is 15 residues. CDR1 and CDR2 (germline): LGHNA, YNFKEQ. CDR3 in DNA: TGTGCCAGCAGCCATCCCGAGGGGGGCGTCTACGAGCAGTACTTC. The encoded protein is CASSHPEGGVYEQYF.

This clonotype was seen many times. J is TRBJ2-7 and V is TRBV7-2; D is possibly TRBD2 (6 bases). The CDR3 has 14 amino acids. CDR1 and CDR2 from the germline V gene are SGHTA and FQGNSA. V dropped 5 bases and J dropped 6 bases, with 17 bases sitting between them. Here the CDR3 reads CASSPLGGVGEQYF. In nucleotides, the CDR3 is TGTGCCAGCAGCCCCCTCGGAGGGGTCGGCGAGCAGTACTTC.

There are many counts of this clonotype. The chain recombines TRBV4-1 with TRBJ2-7; the match to TRBD2 covers 10 bases. The length of the CDR3 is 15 residues. In germline, CDR1 is MGHRA, CDR2 YSYEKL. V was pared by 1 base and J by 2 bases, with 2 bases of the junction left unmatched. The CDR3 nucleotides read TGCGCCAGCAGCCAAGGTGGACTAGCGGCCTACGAGCAGTACTTC. This gives the protein CASSQGGLAAYEQYF.

This clonotype was found a few times. V gene TRBV7-9 combines with J gene TRBJ1-2; possibly TRBD1 for D (6 bases). Germline V lookup: CDR1 SEHNR, CDR2 FQNEAQ (reference sequence). The CDR3 is made up of 16 amino acids. The germline V and J ends were trimmed by 0 bases and 4 bases, with 15 bases remaining between them. This CDR3 is CASSLAIGDNSYGYTF. The DNA for the CDR3 is TGTGCCAGCAGCTTAGCGATCGGGGACAACTCCTATGGCTACACCTTC.

On this clonotype itself: A read error may produce the germline difference seen at one junction end. This sequence joins TRBV7-6 and TRBJ2-3; 14 bases map to TRBD2. CDR3 size: 17 residues. Per the germline V gene, CDR1 is SGHVS and CDR2 is FNYEAQ. The CDR3 coding sequence is TGTACCAGCAGCCTAATTCGGACTAGCGGGAGGACAGATACGCAGTATTTT. The encoded protein is CTSSLIRTSGRTDTQYF.

This chain uses TRBV15 with TRBJ2-5, with D maybe TRBD1 (5 bases). The CDR3 runs to 15 residues. The V end was cut by 3 bases, the J end by 2 bases, with 13 bases between. Germline V gene lookup returns CDR1 LNHNV and CDR2 YYDKDF (reference sequence). The CDR3 sequence: CATSRKYDSQETQYF. As DNA, the CDR3 is TGTGCCACCAGCAGGAAATACGACAGTCAAGAGACCCAGTACTTC.

This clonotype showed up many times. The chain carries TRBV6-1 and TRBJ2-7; 7 positions match TRBD1. V gave up 10 bases and J gave up 6 bases; unmatched junction bases: 6. CDR1 MNHNS and CDR2 SASEGT come from the germline V gene. This CDR3 contains 11 residues. In DNA, the CDR3 is TGTGCCACGAAGGGGGACAGCGAGCAGTACTTC. This codes for CATKGDSEQYF.

This clonotype was picked up a small number of times. This chain links TRBV29-1 with TRBJ2-7, with 10 nucleotides matching TRBD1. Per the germline V gene, CDR1 is SQVTM and CDR2 is ANQGSEA. Germline trimming cut 7 bases from V and 4 bases from J; bases unmatched to any gene: 10. The length of the CDR3 is 14 residues. CDR3 loop: CSAQGGGQGYEQYF. CDR3 coding DNA: TGCAGCGCCCAGGGAGGGGGACAGGGGTACGAGCAGTACTTC.

This clonotype has at least ten counts. The gene calls are TRBV24-1 and TRBJ2-1, with unresolved D. Germline V lookup: CDR1 KGHDR, CDR2 SFDVKD. The germline V and J ends were trimmed by 9 bases and 6 bases, with 17 bases remaining between them. This CDR3 region has 14 residues. CDR3 nucleotides: TGTGCCACCGGGAAGGGTACCCTAGGCAATGAGCAGTTCTTC. Protein product: CATGKGTLGNEQFF.

The sample holds a few counts of this clonotype. The J gene is TRBJ2-5, the V gene TRBV5-1; D call uncertain. Trimming left V 1 base short and J 7 bases short, with 11 bases between. The CDR3 sequence is 13 residues long. Germline V CDR1 and CDR2: SGHRS, YFSETQ. CDR3 sequence: CASSLSSIATQYF. The CDR3 DNA reads TGCGCCAGCAGCTTGAGCAGTATCGCGACCCAGTACTTC.

Regarding this clonotype: A much larger clone sits a single nucleotide away, making a read error possible. The chain couples TRBV7-9 to TRBJ1-1; D not resolved. The CDR3 has 13 amino acids. The germline V gene encodes CDR1 SEHNR and CDR2 FQNEAQ (reference sequence). The germline V and J ends were trimmed by 6 bases and 7 bases, with 15 bases remaining between them. The CDR3 coding sequence is TGTGCCAGCAGATCCTCCGGGCCCAATGAAGCTTTCTTT. Encoded protein: CASRSSGPNEAFF.

This clonotype came up many times. The chain couples TRBV20-1 to TRBJ2-7; D might be TRBD2 (5 bases). CDR3 length: 14 residues. Trimming stripped 4 bases from V and 1 base from J, with 14 bases between. CDR1 is DFQATT and CDR2 is SNEGSKA in the germline V gene (reference sequence). The CDR3: CSAIPRDWSYEQYF. The CDR3 DNA follows: TGCAGTGCTATCCCACGGGATTGGTCCTACGAGCAGTACTTC.

This clonotype was observed at least ten times. The chain combines TRBV7-2 with TRBJ2-1; 11 positions match TRBD1. Trimming took 3 bases from V and 6 from J; bases not matched to a gene: 4. Germline CDR1 reads SGHTA; CDR2 reads FQGNSA. The CDR3 covers 15 residues. In DNA form, the CDR3 reads TGTGCCAGCAGCTTCGGGGGGACAGGGGGCAATGAGCAGTTCTTC. Encoded protein: CASSFGGTGGNEQFF. Based on the CDR3 plus reference TRBV7-2 and TRBJ2-1, the full variable domain is GAGVSQSPSNKVTEKGKDVELRCDPISGHTALYWYRQSLGQGLEFLIYFQGNSAPDKSGLPSDRFSAERTGGSVSTLTIQRTQQEDSAVYLCASSFGGTGGNEQFFGPGTRLTVL.

This clonotype was seen a few times. This chain joins TRBV29-1 and TRBJ2-7, with TRBD2 as a possible D gene (6 bases). The CDR3 consists of 15 residues. CDR1 and CDR2 (germline): SQVTM, ANQGSEA. Trimming shortened V by 6 bases and J by 1 base, and 19 bases separated the two germline ends. The CDR3 reads CSVTLSSGGSYEQYF. The CDR3, as DNA: TGCAGCGTCACACTTTCCAGCGGAGGGTCCTACGAGCAGTACTTC.

The CDR3 region is CSVEGSFRDTQYF. The CDR3 nucleotides are TGCAGCGTTGAAGGGTCCTTCAGAGATACGCAGTATTTT. The rearrangement links TRBV29-1 to TRBJ2-3, with D unresolved. Germline loops: CDR1 SQVTM, CDR2 ANQGSEA. The CDR3 is 13 residues long. Trimming stripped 1 base from V and 5 bases from J, with 10 bases between.

J is TRBJ2-1 and V is TRBV4-3, with D possibly being TRBD2 (5 bases). Per germline, CDR1 LGHNA and CDR2 YSLEER. The CDR3 runs to 20 residues. Trimming removed 1 base from V and 7 bases from J, with 29 bases in between. CDR3 region: CASSQVFSVRSSRGRNEQFF. In nucleotides, the CDR3 is TGCGCCAGCAGCCAAGTGTTTAGCGTAAGATCCTCCAGAGGGAGAAATGAGCAGTTCTTC.

This clonotype has ten or more counts. The chain links TRBV7-2 to TRBJ2-5, with 12 nucleotides matching TRBD2. This CDR3 is 15 amino acids long. The J segment lost 3 bases and the V segment lost 5 bases, leaving 4 bases of the junction unmatched. Per the germline V gene, CDR1 is SGHTA and CDR2 is FQGNSA. The DNA for the CDR3 is TGTGCCAGCAGCCCCCGGACTAGCGGGAAAGAGACCCAGTACTTC. Translation gives CASSPRTSGKETQYF.

As regards this clonotype: Being one base from a much bigger clone, this may be a read error. The V call is TRBV19, the J call TRBJ1-5; tentative D call: TRBD1 (5 bases). The CDR3 is 16 residues long. Per germline, CDR1 LNHDA and CDR2 SQIVND (reference sequence). As DNA, the CDR3 is TGTGCCAGTAGTATGGGCACAGGCTATAGCAATCAGCCCAAGCATTTT. Protein: CASSMGTGYSNQPKHF.

The rearrangement joins TRBV6-6 to TRBJ2-1; 12 bases map to TRBD2. This CDR3 comprises 16 residues. Germline V lookup: CDR1 MNHNY, CDR2 SVGAGI (reference sequence). V lost 0 bases and J lost 4; bases outside the gene matches: 1. CDR3 residues: CASSYSGLAGYNEQFF. The CDR3 DNA sequence: TGTGCCAGCAGTTACTCCGGACTAGCGGGGTACAATGAGCAGTTCTTC.

This clonotype has a count of ten or more. The chain joins TRBV7-2 to TRBJ1-1; TRBD1 aligns across 7 bases. The V gene end was trimmed by 5 bases and the J gene end by 8 bases; junction bases not matched to a gene: 8. This CDR3 has 13 amino acids. Germline loops: CDR1 SGHTA, CDR2 FQGNSA. Here the CDR3 DNA reads TGTGCCAGCAGCCAGGACAGGACCCGGGAAGCTTTCTTT. Protein: CASSQDRTREAFF.

This clonotype was counted at least ten times. The rearrangement links TRBV3-1 to TRBJ2-1, with 8 nucleotides matching TRBD1. The CDR3 spans 16 residues. From germline, CDR1 is LGHDT and CDR2 YNNKEL (reference sequence). The V segment lost 4 bases and the J segment 4 bases; nucleotides outside the gene matches: 9. The CDR3 protein is CASSLKRQGIYNEQFF. The CDR3 DNA follows: TGTGCCAGCAGCCTTAAGCGACAGGGGATTTACAATGAGCAGTTCTTC.

The rearrangement joins TRBV27 to TRBJ2-1; D is ambiguous. CDR1 is MNHEY and CDR2 is SMNVEV in the germline V gene (reference sequence). Trimming pared 7 bases from V and 6 bases from J, leaving 16 bases between. The CDR3 is made up of 14 amino acids. CDR3 coding DNA: TGTGCCAGCACAGAAAGGTTTAACTCCAATGAGCAGTTCTTC. Translated, it gives CASTERFNSNEQFF.